The 28 T cell receptor beta chains in this list originate from one sample, sequenced in a study of OX40 agonist ivuxolimab in advanced cancers. Sequenced by immunoSEQ multiplex PCR; TCRdb stores in-frame clones only, minus some. Of about 27,000 clones listed, roughly 79% were seen once; the top ten hold approximately 30%. The sample here was CD4+ or CD8+ T cells sorted from blood, taken in a trial of the OX40 agonist ivuxolimab. Receptor source: an adult with an advanced solid tumor such as melanoma, head and neck, liver or kidney cancer.

This chain uses TRBV11-2 with TRBJ2-7; perhaps TRBD1 as D (6 bases). V was shortened by 5 bases and J by 0 bases, with 14 bases between the two germline ends. Germline V gene data show CDR1 as SGHAT and CDR2 as FQNNGV. The CDR3 sequence is 15 residues long. CDR3: CASSQEVDSSYEQYF. The CDR3 region has the DNA TGTGCCAGCAGCCAGGAGGTGGACAGCTCCTACGAGCAGTACTTC.

V and J are TRBV6-1 and TRBJ2-7; the D is unclear. The germline V gene has CDR1 MNHNS and CDR2 SASEGT. The CDR3 length is 13 residues. V was trimmed by 7 bases and J by 3 bases, leaving 13 bases between them. The CDR3, as DNA: TGTGCCAGCACCCAGAGAGCTGACTACGAGCAGTACTTC. This sequence encodes CASTQRADYEQYF.

The rearrangement joins TRBV9 to TRBJ1-1; D uncertain. The V end was cut by 0 bases, the J end by 6 bases, with 9 bases between. CDR1 SGDLS and CDR2 YYNGEE come from the germline V gene. The CDR3 is 13 residues long. CDR3 DNA sequence: TGTGCCAGCAGCGTAGGAAGTGGGGCTGAAGCTTTCTTT. Its protein product is CASSVGSGAEAFF.

The chain employs TRBV28 and TRBJ1-1; possibly TRBD1 for D (6 bases). In germline, CDR1 is MDHEN, CDR2 SYDVKM. The CDR3 extends over 14 amino acids. V was cut by 9 bases and J by 0 bases, with 14 bases left in between. The CDR3 DNA reads as TGTGCCAGTCGGGGACATACCATGAACACTGAAGCTTTCTTT. Translated: CASRGHTMNTEAFF.

The V gene is TRBV11-3, the J gene TRBJ2-1; D is undetermined. CDR1 is SGHNT, CDR2 YENEEA, per germline. This CDR3 is 13 amino acids long. With 1 base removed from V and 8 bases from J, the gap between germline ends came to 9 bases. The CDR3 DNA follows: TGTGCCAGCAGCTTAGTGGGTGTTGATGAGCAGTTCTTC. Protein product: CASSLVGVDEQFF.

The genes are TRBV19 and TRBJ2-5, with 8 bases aligning to TRBD1. CDR1 and CDR2 from the germline V gene are LNHDA and SQIVND (reference sequence). Trimming removed 1 base from V and 10 bases from J; junction bases left unmatched: 8. CDR3 length equals 14 residues. CDR3: CASSIAAGGEDQYF. Written as DNA, the CDR3 is TGTGCCAGTAGTATAGCGGCAGGGGGCGAGGACCAGTACTTC.

The chain joins TRBV19 to TRBJ1-1; 8 bases map to TRBD1. V dropped 4 bases and J dropped 3; count of bases not matched to a gene: 13. This CDR3 contains 17 residues. Per the germline V gene, CDR1 is LNHDA and CDR2 is SQIVND (reference sequence). The CDR3 protein is CASSTVGQGRRDTEAFF. The CDR3 bases are TGTGCCAGTAGTACCGTCGGACAGGGTCGGCGAGACACTGAAGCTTTCTTT.

This clone occurred a few times. The chain carries TRBV11-3 and TRBJ1-1; unclear D gene. Trimming cost V 2 bases and J 1 base, with 5 bases left between them. The CDR3 consists of 13 residues. Germline CDR1 SGHNT, CDR2 YENEEA. CDR3 DNA: TGTGCCAGCAGCTTAATTCCGAACACTGAAGCTTTCTTT. Protein: CASSLIPNTEAFF.

This clone showed up just once. The V gene is TRBV6-5, the J gene TRBJ2-2, with D possibly being TRBD1 (6 bases). The CDR3 has 15 amino acids. V shed 4 bases and J shed 0 bases, with 9 bases lying between them. The germline V gene encodes CDR1 MNHEY and CDR2 SVGAGI. CDR3 sequence reads: CASSWGPSNTGELFF. The CDR3 nucleotides read TGTGCCAGCAGTTGGGGGCCGTCGAACACCGGGGAGCTGTTTTTT.

The CDR3 bases are TGTGCCAGCAGTTACTCAGGGGGCAGCAATCAGCCCCAGCATTTT. Protein: CASSYSGGSNQPQHF. The chain links TRBV6-5 to TRBJ1-5, with TRBD1 matching over 7 bases. The CDR3 extends over 15 amino acids. V gave up 0 bases and J gave up 1 base; unmatched junction bases: 0. The germline CDR1 and CDR2 sequences are MNHEY and SVGAGI.

The chain links TRBV4-1 to TRBJ2-7; 8 bases fit TRBD1. Losses at the gene ends were 1 base for V and 6 bases for J; bases not matched to a gene: 8. The germline V gene encodes CDR1 MGHRA and CDR2 YSYEKL. The CDR3 has 15 amino acids. CDR3 nucleotides: TGCGCCAGCAGCCAAGCGAGAACAGGGGGACGCGAGCAGTACTTC. Residues: CASSQARTGGREQYF.

Only one count was recorded for this clone. The gene calls are TRBV4-1 and TRBJ2-3, with 10 bases identical to TRBD2. Germline CDR1 reads MGHRA; CDR2 reads YSYEKL. The CDR3 is 16 residues long. Trimming at V came to 4 bases and at J to 3 bases, leaving 7 bases not matched to a gene. CDR3 nucleotides: TGCGCCAGCAGCCCGAGGGCTAGCGGGAGAACAGATACGCAGTATTTT. Amino acids: CASSPRASGRTDTQYF.

The rearrangement uses TRBV13 and TRBJ2-1, with TRBD1 as a possible D gene (6 bases). Trimming stripped 5 bases from V and 9 bases from J, with 17 bases between. CDR3 size: 14 residues. CDR1 is PRHDT and CDR2 is FYEKMQ in the germline V gene (reference sequence). The CDR3 DNA reads TGTGCCAGCAGCCCACCAACAGGGCTGGGTGAGCAGTTCTTC. This sequence encodes CASSPPTGLGEQFF.

V usage is TRBV11-3 and J usage is TRBJ2-2; D unclear. This CDR3 has 16 amino acids. CDR1 and CDR2 from the germline V gene are SGHNT and YENEEA. V was shortened by 7 bases and J by 4 bases, with 19 bases between the two germline ends. The CDR3 here is CASTDGLGTSTGELFF. CDR3 coding DNA: TGTGCCAGCACCGATGGATTGGGCACGAGCACCGGGGAGCTGTTTTTT.

The chain employs TRBV6-6 and TRBJ2-3, with 10 bases lining up with TRBD2. The V segment lost 5 bases and the J segment 0 bases; nucleotides outside the gene matches: 2. The CDR3 is 15 residues long. CDR1 is MNHNY, CDR2 SVGAGI, per germline (reference sequence). CDR3: CASSPTSGSTDTQYF. CDR3 coding DNA: TGTGCCAGCAGTCCGACTAGCGGGAGCACAGATACGCAGTATTTT.

The V gene is TRBV27, the J gene TRBJ2-1; 9 bases are shared with TRBD2. The V segment lost 7 bases and the J segment 10 bases; nucleotides outside the gene matches: 17. The CDR3 runs 16 residues. Germline assignment: CDR1 MNHEY and CDR2 SMNVEV (reference sequence). The CDR3 DNA reads TGTGCCAGCACCCCCCGGGATAGCGGGAGAAAGAGGGAGCAGTTCTTC. Translation: CASTPRDSGRKREQFF.

This clone showed up just a few times. The V gene is TRBV5-5, the J gene TRBJ2-7; no clear D. The V gene lost 0 bases and the J gene lost 0 bases, with 10 bases spanning the gap. Germline-derived CDR1 and CDR2 are SGHKS and YYEKEE (reference sequence). CDR3 length: 15 residues. In DNA, the CDR3 is TGTGCCAGCAGCTTGGATGAGTTTCTCTCCTACGAGCAGTACTTC. This translates into CASSLDEFLSYEQYF.

The rearrangement joins TRBV7-9 to TRBJ2-5, with a weak D call TRBD1 (6 bases). Germline CDR1 SEHNR, CDR2 FQNEAQ (reference sequence). The CDR3 extends over 14 amino acids. Deletions cut 5 bases from V and 3 bases from J, with 13 bases between. In DNA form, the CDR3 reads TGTGCCAGCAGCACCCAGGACAGAAAAGAGACCCAGTACTTC. Protein: CASSTQDRKETQYF.

The CDR3 sequence is CASSFLGPGQPQHF. The CDR3 DNA follows: TGTGCCAGCAGTTTTCTAGGGCCGGGGCAGCCCCAGCATTTT. The V and J genes are TRBV27 and TRBJ1-5; D is ambiguous. Trimming shortened V by 3 bases and J by 7 bases, and 13 bases separated the two germline ends. This CDR3 region has 14 residues. Per the germline V gene, CDR1 is MNHEY and CDR2 is SMNVEV (reference sequence).

This rearrangement joins TRBV5-1 to TRBJ2-7; possible D gene TRBD1, 5 bases. In germline, CDR1 is SGHRS, CDR2 YFSETQ. V was cut by 3 bases and J by 0 bases, with 10 bases left in between. The CDR3 contains 14 residues. CDR3 nucleotides: TGCGCCAGCAGCTGGGCAGGGATCTCCTACGAGCAGTACTTC. Its protein product is CASSWAGISYEQYF.

A single count supports this clone. The rearrangement joins TRBV2 to TRBJ1-1; possible D gene TRBD1, 6 bases. The V and J ends lost 2 bases and 0 bases respectively, with 7 bases between them. The CDR3 has 14 amino acids. Germline CDR1 is SNHLY and CDR2 is FYNNEI. CDR3 amino acids: CASSETGMNTEAFF. The CDR3 DNA follows: TGTGCCAGCAGTGAAACAGGGATGAACACTGAAGCTTTCTTT.

The chain recombines TRBV27 with TRBJ2-1; 9 nucleotides match TRBD2. The CDR3 contains 16 residues. With V trimmed by 3 bases and J by 4 bases, 7 bases remained unmatched. Germline CDR1 MNHEY, CDR2 SMNVEV (reference sequence). The DNA of the CDR3 is TGTGCCAGCAGTTTTTTAGCGGGAGCGATATACAATGAGCAGTTCTTC. Amino acids: CASSFLAGAIYNEQFF.

This sequence joins TRBV9 and TRBJ1-4; 9 bases fit TRBD1. The germline V gene encodes CDR1 SGDLS and CDR2 YYNGEE. V shed 3 bases and J 6 bases; nucleotides not matched to a gene: 3. This CDR3 is built from 14 residues. The CDR3 region is CASSAGQGDEKLFF. In nucleotides, the CDR3 is TGTGCCAGCAGCGCGGGACAGGGAGATGAAAAACTGTTTTTT.

The rearrangement uses TRBV19 and TRBJ2-7; 8 bases map to TRBD2. J gave up 6 bases and V 10 bases, and 23 bases lay outside the gene matches. CDR1 is LNHDA and CDR2 is SQIVND in the germline V gene (reference sequence). There are 17 residues in the CDR3. The CDR3 loop reads CATNAKSSSGGIREQYF. Written as DNA, the CDR3 is TGTGCCACGAACGCGAAATCATCCTCGGGGGGGATTCGCGAGCAGTACTTC.

This chain joins TRBV5-8 and TRBJ1-2; TRBD1 might be the D (6 bases). Germline V lookup: CDR1 SGHTS, CDR2 YDEGEE. This CDR3 has 13 residues. Between the trimmed V and J ends, which lost 4 bases and 4 bases, there was a span of 11 bases. CDR3 bases: TGTGCCAGCAGCCCCGGGACAACCTATGGCTACACCTTC. Residues: CASSPGTTYGYTF.

This clone came up a few times. This chain connects TRBV5-6 to TRBJ2-1, with a tentative D call TRBD2 (6 bases). The V end was cut by 3 bases, the J end by 7 bases, with 11 bases between. The germline V gene encodes CDR1 SGHDT and CDR2 YYEEEE. The CDR3 length is 13 residues. The CDR3: CASSSGTVNEQFF. CDR3 in DNA: TGTGCCAGCAGCTCCGGGACTGTTAATGAGCAGTTCTTC.

The sample holds a few counts of this clone. The chain employs TRBV11-1 and TRBJ2-5, with D unresolved. The CDR3 has 14 residues. Germline V gene sequence: CDR1 SGHAT, CDR2 FQDESV (reference sequence). Trimming cost V 2 bases and J 2 bases, with 9 bases left between them. The CDR3 region has the DNA TGTGCCAGCAGCTTACATGGATTACAAGAGACCCAGTACTTC. Its translation is CASSLHGLQETQYF.

The CDR3 DNA reads as TGTGCCAGCAGAACAGGGGGAGCCTACAATGAGCAGTTCTTC. It is translated as CASRTGGAYNEQFF. The J gene is TRBJ2-1, the V gene TRBV5-6; 8 bases fit TRBD1. CDR1 is SGHDT and CDR2 is YYEEEE in the germline V gene. J gave up 2 bases and V 5 bases, and 3 bases lay outside the gene matches. The CDR3 loop spans 14 amino acids.